These 31 T cell receptor beta chains came from one sample sequenced in a study of blood T cell repertoires in COVID-19. Assay used: immunoSEQ multiplex PCR; TCRdb lists only in-frame clones, some missing. The sample lists some 520,000 clones, 80% to 90% occurring once. The specimen sequenced was peripheral blood. Receptor source: a man aged 18-30 years with COVID-19, enrolled during active disease.

The rearrangement links TRBV6-5 to TRBJ2-2, with TRBD1 matching over 7 bases. CDR3 length: 15 amino acids. Germline CDR1 and CDR2: MNHEY and SVGAGI. The junction had 7 bases not matched to a gene; V was cut back by 6 bases and J by 3 bases. The CDR3 coding sequence is TGTGCCAGCAGGACAACAGGGGTTGACACCGGGGAGCTGTTTTTT. It is translated as CASRTTGVDTGELFF.

The chain is built from TRBV6-5 and TRBJ2-7, with D possibly matching TRBD2 (5 bases). Germline V lookup: CDR1 MNHEY, CDR2 SVGAGI. The CDR3 has 16 amino acids. The V end was cut by 0 bases, the J end by 0 bases, with 12 bases between. The CDR3 DNA reads as TGTGCCAGCAGTTACTCTAGCGCATCGAGCTCCTACGAGCAGTACTTC. Its protein product is CASSYSSASSSYEQYF.

V is TRBV9 and J is TRBJ1-2, with a tentative D call TRBD1 (5 bases). Trimming left V 3 bases short and J 5 bases short, with 14 bases between. Germline V CDR1 and CDR2: SGDLS, YYNGEE. CDR3 length equals 14 residues. This CDR3 is CASSASGHIYGYTF. CDR3 in DNA: TGTGCCAGCAGCGCTAGCGGACATATTTATGGCTACACCTTC.

The chain is built from TRBV7-9 and TRBJ1-3; 8 bases are shared with TRBD1. With 5 bases clipped from V and 0 bases from J, the junction kept 12 bases outside the gene matches. This CDR3 is built from 18 residues. Per germline, CDR1 SEHNR and CDR2 FQNEAQ (reference sequence). The DNA of the CDR3 is TGTGCCAGCAGCCCGGGACAGGCCCTTTGGGGCTCTGGAAACACCATATATTTT. Amino acids: CASSPGQALWGSGNTIYF.

This clone was found once. The CDR3 DNA follows: TGTGCCAGCAGCCCGACAGGTAGCAATCAGCCCCAGCATTTT. It translates to CASSPTGSNQPQHF. V and J are TRBV11-2 and TRBJ1-5, with a possible D match to TRBD1 (6 bases). V was clipped by 5 bases and J by 0 bases, with 8 bases between them. Germline assignment: CDR1 SGHAT and CDR2 FQNNGV. The CDR3 is 14 amino acids. The full variable domain, in which reference TRBV11-2 and TRBJ1-5 provide the parts outside the CDR3, is EAGVAQSPRYKIIEKRQSVAFWCNPISGHATLYWYQQILGQGPKLLIQFQNNGVVDDSQLPKDRFSAERLKGVDSTLKIQPAKLEDSAVYLCASSPTGSNQPQHFGDGTRLSIL.

V usage is TRBV19 and J usage is TRBJ2-7; TRBD1 might be the D (5 bases). Trimming removed 1 base from V and 5 bases from J, with 15 bases in between. The CDR3 consists of 15 residues. In germline, CDR1 is LNHDA, CDR2 SQIVND (reference sequence). CDR3 loop: CASSIVGQGNDEQYF. CDR3 coding DNA: TGTGCCAGTAGTATAGTGGGGCAGGGAAACGACGAGCAGTACTTC.

This clone was detected only once. The chain carries TRBV5-1 and TRBJ1-5; the D is unclear. Germline V lookup: CDR1 SGHRS, CDR2 YFSETQ. The CDR3 is 14 residues long. Trimming stripped 4 bases from V and 3 bases from J, with 11 bases between. CDR3 in amino acids: CASSLDGLNQPQHF. Written as DNA, the CDR3 is TGCGCCAGCAGCCTGGACGGACTCAATCAGCCCCAGCATTTT.

This chain connects TRBV2 to TRBJ2-7; D is perhaps TRBD2 (6 bases). CDR3 length equals 12 residues. The germline V and J ends were trimmed by 8 bases and 2 bases, with 10 bases remaining between them. The germline V gene encodes CDR1 SNHLY and CDR2 FYNNEI. The CDR3 sequence is CASGGVPYEQYF. The CDR3 DNA reads TGTGCCAGCGGAGGGGTCCCCTACGAGCAGTACTTC.

This rearrangement joins TRBV4-1 to TRBJ1-5; D perhaps matches TRBD1 (6 bases). There are 13 residues in the CDR3. V gave up 8 bases and J gave up 5 bases, with 13 bases separating them. Germline CDR1 and CDR2: MGHRA and YSYEKL. The CDR3 reads CASATGRYQPQHF. The CDR3 bases are TGCGCCAGCGCTACAGGGCGGTATCAGCCCCAGCATTTT.

The CDR3 region is CASSPRTTSYEQYF. In nucleotides, the CDR3 is TGTGCCAGCTCACCTCGGACTACCTCCTACGAGCAGTACTTC. The V gene is TRBV27, the J gene TRBJ2-7, with a possible D match to TRBD2 (6 bases). CDR1 MNHEY and CDR2 SMNVEV come from the germline V gene (reference sequence). V gave up 8 bases and J gave up 0 bases, with 14 bases separating them. This CDR3 region has 14 residues.

This rearrangement joins TRBV28 to TRBJ2-5; 12 nucleotides agree with TRBD2. Losses at the gene ends were 6 bases for V and 4 bases for J; bases not matched to a gene: 6. The CDR3 covers 15 residues. CDR1 is MDHEN, CDR2 SYDVKM, per germline. The CDR3 spells CASRMPGLAGETQYF. The CDR3 region has the DNA TGTGCCAGCAGGATGCCGGGACTAGCGGGAGAGACCCAGTACTTC.

The rearrangement joins TRBV19 to TRBJ2-1; D is undetermined. Germline-derived CDR1 and CDR2 are LNHDA and SQIVND (reference sequence). The CDR3 length is 11 residues. Trimming shortened V by 8 bases and J by 5 bases, and 7 bases separated the two germline ends. CDR3 sequence reads: CASVSHNEQFF. The CDR3 coding sequence is TGTGCCAGTGTAAGCCACAATGAGCAGTTCTTC.

Here the CDR3 DNA reads TGTGCCAGCAGCAATCGGGAACGGGGTCCTGGTTCACCCCTCCACTTT. Translation gives CASSNRERGPGSPLHF. The V and J genes are TRBV21-1 and TRBJ1-6. TRBV21-1 is designated a pseudogene. The CDR3 extends over 16 amino acids.

The J gene is TRBJ2-3, the V gene TRBV19, with unresolved D. Deletions cut 3 bases from V and 6 bases from J, with 13 bases between. In germline, CDR1 is LNHDA, CDR2 SQIVND (reference sequence). The CDR3 is 14 residues long. The CDR3 bases are TGTGCCAGTAGTATCAATCGGGTCTCGGATACGCAGTATTTT. The encoded protein is CASSINRVSDTQYF.

This sequence joins TRBV12-3 or TRBV12-4 and TRBJ1-2, with 7 bases that match TRBD1. After removal of 4 bases from V and 6 bases from J, the junction contained 5 bases not matched to a gene. The CDR3 spans 13 residues. The CDR3 loop reads CASSSDRDNGYTF. CDR3 nucleotide sequence: TGTGCCAGCAGTTCAGACAGGGACAATGGCTACACCTTC.

The table lists this clone with a count of one. The chain uses TRBV20-1 and TRBJ1-1; 8 bases match TRBD1. Looked up from germline, CDR1 is DFQATT and CDR2 is SNEGSKA (reference sequence). Trimming cost V 4 bases and J 0 bases; bases outside gene matches: 4. The CDR3 runs to 14 residues. This chain's CDR3 is CSATDRGLNTEAFF. The CDR3 DNA follows: TGCAGTGCTACTGACAGGGGCCTGAACACTGAAGCTTTCTTT.

The chain has TRBV29-1 and TRBJ1-1; D not certain. The CDR3 has 11 amino acids. Per germline, CDR1 SQVTM and CDR2 ANQGSEA. V was pared by 4 bases and J by 0 bases, with 3 bases between. CDR3 region: CSVVMNTEAFF. The CDR3 DNA is TGCAGCGTTGTTATGAACACTGAAGCTTTCTTT.

The V call is TRBV7-9, the J call TRBJ2-3, with 7 positions matching TRBD2. J lost 6 bases, V lost 4 bases, and 4 bases had no gene match. Germline lookup yields CDR1 SEHNR and CDR2 FQNEAQ (reference sequence). This CDR3 region has 13 residues. CDR3 residues: CASSWDGGDTQYF. In DNA form, the CDR3 reads TGTGCCAGCAGCTGGGACGGGGGGGATACGCAGTATTTT.

CDR3 region: CASSNGPGQGYGYTF. The CDR3 DNA reads as TGTGCCAGCAGCAACGGGCCGGGACAGGGGTATGGCTACACCTTC. The V call is TRBV13, the J call TRBJ1-2; 10 bases agree with TRBD1. Unmatched junction bases numbered 8, after V lost 5 bases and J lost 5 bases. The CDR3 is 15 residues long. Per the germline V gene, CDR1 is PRHDT and CDR2 is FYEKMQ (reference sequence).

V and J are TRBV9 and TRBJ1-3; D uncertain. CDR1 and CDR2 from the germline V gene are SGDLS and YYNGEE. The CDR3 consists of 12 residues. V dropped 0 bases and J dropped 6 bases, with 4 bases sitting between them. CDR3: CASSVEQNTIYF. CDR3 bases: TGTGCCAGCAGCGTAGAGCAAAACACCATATATTTT.

The chain has TRBV7-8 and TRBJ1-3; TRBD1 might be the D (5 bases). The V end lost 0 bases, the J end lost 1 base, and 10 bases lay between the germline ends. Germline CDR1 SGHVS, CDR2 FQNEAQ. The CDR3 contains 16 residues. CDR3 protein: CASSLAGGVSGNTIYF. Here the CDR3 DNA reads TGTGCCAGCAGCTTAGCCGGAGGGGTATCTGGAAACACCATATATTTT.

The CDR3 protein is CASSMWTSGSFQADTQYF. The DNA of the CDR3 is TGTGCCAGTTCGATGTGGACTAGCGGGAGTTTTCAGGCAGATACGCAGTATTTT. This chain uses TRBV7-9 with TRBJ2-3; TRBD2 aligns across 13 bases. The CDR3 contains 18 residues. Germline V gives CDR1 SEHNR, CDR2 FQNEAQ (reference sequence). V gave up 9 bases and J gave up 4 bases; unmatched junction bases: 16.

The V gene is TRBV5-1, the J gene TRBJ1-2, with D perhaps TRBD1 (5 bases). V lost 3 bases and J 6 bases, leaving 15 bases between the germline ends. CDR3 size: 14 residues. Germline V CDR1 and CDR2: SGHRS, YFSETQ. CDR3 sequence (DNA): TGCGCCAGCAGCTCACAAGACAGTAATAATGGCTACACCTTC. This encodes CASSSQDSNNGYTF. Full variable domain (rest looked up from reference TRBV5-1 and TRBJ1-2): KAGVTQTPRYLIKTRGQQVTLSCSPISGHRSVSWYQQTPGQGLQFLFEYFSETQRNKGNFPGRFSGRQFSNSRSEMNVSTLELGDSALYLCASSSQDSNNGYTFGSGTRLTVV.

The chain recombines TRBV7-9 with TRBJ1-4, with D hard to call. Germline CDR1 is SEHNR and CDR2 is FQNEAQ (reference sequence). The CDR3 loop spans 13 amino acids. V dropped 1 base and J dropped 8 bases, with 8 bases sitting between them. The CDR3 sequence is CASSLDGGEKLFF. CDR3 sequence (DNA): TGTGCCAGCAGCTTAGACGGAGGGGAAAAACTGTTTTTT. Full variable domain (outside the CDR3, taken from reference TRBV7-9 and TRBJ1-4): DTGVSQNPRHKITKRGQNVTFRCDPISEHNRLYWYRQTLGQGPEFLTYFQNEAQLEKSRLLSDRFSAERPKGSFSTLEIQRTEQGDSAMYLCASSLDGGEKLFFGSGTQLSVL.

The V gene is TRBV6-1, the J gene TRBJ1-1; weak D call: TRBD1 (5 bases). CDR1 is MNHNS and CDR2 is SASEGT in the germline V gene. The CDR3 loop spans 16 amino acids. The V end was cut by 4 bases, the J end by 7 bases, with 22 bases between. DNA for the CDR3: TGTGCCAGCAGTGGTCGATCGGGGGTGCCACTGGGTGAAGCTTTCTTT. The encoded protein is CASSGRSGVPLGEAFF.

As concerns this clone: The same CDR3 can be traced to other DNA sequences in this sample. The gene calls are TRBV18 and TRBJ2-1; D is undetermined. Germline assignment: CDR1 KGHSH and CDR2 LQKENI. This CDR3 comprises 13 residues. V dropped 3 bases and J dropped 1 base, with 4 bases sitting between them. The CDR3 protein is CASSPSSYNEQFF. CDR3 nucleotide sequence: TGTGCCAGCTCACCCAGTTCCTACAATGAGCAGTTCTTC. The full variable domain, its missing parts supplied by reference TRBV18 and TRBJ2-1, is NAGVMQNPRHLVRRRGQEARLRCSPMKGHSHVYWYRQLPEEGLKFMVYLQKENIIDESGMPKERFSAEFPKEGPSILRIQQVVRGDSAAYFCASSPSSYNEQFFGPGTRLTVL.

V gene TRBV29-1 combines with J gene TRBJ2-3; 8 bases line up with TRBD2. Trimming took 5 bases from V and 4 from J; bases not matched to a gene: 8. CDR1 SQVTM and CDR2 ANQGSEA come from the germline V gene. The CDR3 extends over 14 amino acids. For the CDR3, the DNA is TGCAGCGTTCTTCGGGGGGGCGGCCCAGATACGCAGTATTTT. Its protein product is CSVLRGGGPDTQYF.

V usage is TRBV11-2 and J usage is TRBJ1-2, with TRBD1 matching 7 bases. In germline, CDR1 is SGHAT, CDR2 FQNNGV. V lost 1 base and J lost 3; bases outside the gene matches: 14. The CDR3 sequence is 18 residues long. CDR3 amino acids: CASSLVKGASAQYYGYTF. The CDR3, as DNA: TGTGCCAGCAGCTTAGTGAAGGGGGCCTCAGCTCAATACTATGGCTACACCTTC.

This rearrangement joins TRBV2 to TRBJ1-2; D possibly corresponds to TRBD1 (5 bases). Trimming left V 3 bases short and J 6 bases short, with 17 bases between. This CDR3 contains 15 residues. From germline, CDR1 is SNHLY and CDR2 FYNNEI. CDR3 bases: TGTGCCAGCAGTGAGCTTAAGGAGGGGCGGGATGGCTACACCTTC. Its protein is CASSELKEGRDGYTF. The variable domain in full, completed from reference TRBV2 and TRBJ1-2, reads EPEVTQTPSHQVTQMGQEVILRCVPISNHLYFYWYRQILGQKVEFLVSFYNNEISEKSEIFDDQFSVERPDGSNFTLKIRSTKLEDSAMYFCASSELKEGRDGYTFGSGTRLTVV.

This rearrangement joins TRBV14 to TRBJ2-6; D not resolved. V was clipped by 4 bases and J by 4 bases, with 8 bases between them. In germline, CDR1 is SGHDN, CDR2 FVKESK. The CDR3 is 14 amino acids. CDR3 nucleotide sequence: TGTGCCAGCAGCCCAACATACGGGGCCAACGTCCTGACTTTC. This encodes CASSPTYGANVLTF. Supplemented by reference TRBV14 and TRBJ2-6, the full variable domain reads EAGVTQFPSHSVIEKGQTVTLRCDPISGHDNLYWYRRVMGKEIKFLLHFVKESKQDESGMPNNRFLAERTGGTYSTLKVQPAELEDSGVYFCASSPTYGANVLTFGAGSRLTVL.

The gene calls are TRBV3-1 (or the pseudogene TRBV3-2) and TRBJ1-2; TRBD1 agrees at 8 bases. CDR3 length: 16 residues. CDR1 and CDR2 (germline): LGHDT, YNNKEL (reference sequence). The J segment lost 4 bases and the V segment lost 2 bases, leaving 9 bases of the junction unmatched. The CDR3 nucleotides read TGTGCCAGCAGCCAACTGATAGGACAGGGAGGCTATGGCTACACCTTC. Amino acids: CASSQLIGQGGYGYTF.